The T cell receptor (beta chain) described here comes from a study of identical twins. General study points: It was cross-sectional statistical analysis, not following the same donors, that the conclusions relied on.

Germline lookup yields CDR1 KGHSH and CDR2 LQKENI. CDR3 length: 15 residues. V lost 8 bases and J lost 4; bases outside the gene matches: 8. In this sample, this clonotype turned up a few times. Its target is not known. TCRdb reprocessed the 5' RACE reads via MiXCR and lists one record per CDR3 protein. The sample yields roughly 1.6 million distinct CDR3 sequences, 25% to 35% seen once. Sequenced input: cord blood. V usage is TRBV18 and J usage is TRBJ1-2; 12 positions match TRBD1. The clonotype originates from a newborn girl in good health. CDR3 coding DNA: TGTGCCAGCCTGGGACAGGGGGCTTCAGGCTATGGCTACACCTTC. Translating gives CASLGQGASGYGYTF.